The source of this TCR beta chain is a study of T cell responses to AZD1222 COVID-19 vaccine listed by TCRdb under 2021. For the wider study: Because spike-specific TCR depth and breadth did not differ between the two schedules, AZD1222 recipients who got a second dose at roughly 4 weeks were pooled with those who got a second dose at roughly 12 weeks. A total of 230 to 250 trial participants underwent TCR sequencing, of whom about 200 had received two doses of AZD1222 and around 26 had received two doses of the MenACWY control vaccine. Trial participants were enrolled into age subgroups of 18-55, 56-69 and 70-plus years, which contained about 150, 27 and 61 TCR-sequenced participants, respectively. Paper-wide results and their limitations: Participants were mostly white British, with more females than males. The authors suggested clonal diversity may have been underestimated. After two AZD1222 doses, spike-specific TCR breadth and depth were significantly higher than at day 0 and than in MenACWY recipients. In the small 56-69-year group, the increase in depth fell short of significance, most likely because of low power. Epitopes outside the regions mutated in the B.1.351 and B.1.1.7 variants were reportedly recognized by nearly half of the unique spike-specific TCRs. The vaccine-associated CD4 TCRs covered the entire spike protein, and the dominant responses fell in regions 160-218 and 743-854. Because no day 14 peak-response samples were available, the repertoires could be characterized only after the peak T cell response. Conclusions about previously exposed vaccinees are limited because only six or seven AZD1222 recipients were SARS-CoV-2 seropositive at baseline.

Sample time point, as interpreted from the label and publication: baseline before first vaccination. Samples from vaccinated people were obtained from the UK trials COV001 and COV002, which included a single-blind randomized controlled phase 2/3 trial of AZD1222 (ChAdOx1 nCoV-19) in healthy adults. For TCRbeta chain sequencing, PBMC samples were collected from trial participants at day 0 and at day 28 after the second dose. Comments on this clone: Its antigen is unknown. Per-base quality was not reported, and no clone a single base away is much larger than it.

The CDR3 regions of human TCRbeta chains were analyzed by immunosequencing. Concerning the study's data processing: Repertoire TCRs were checked for matches against a reference library of SARS-CoV-2-specific TCRs that had been generated using the MIRA antigen-specificity platform. Breadth meant the fraction of unique TCRs that were SARS-CoV-2-associated, whereas depth meant the fraction of total T cells that were SARS-CoV-2-associated. Using the MIRA data, each spike-specific TCR was mapped to the spike region that the TCR reacts to and placed in a CD4 or CD8 class. Log10-transformed breadth and depth values were compared by one-way ANOVA with Sidak's multiple comparisons tests. The table comes from immuneACCESS by way of TCRdb, which keeps in-frame sequences with V and J called. Part of the clones is missing from these tables; in studies checked, under half for an unresolved V gene and the rest for unknown reasons. The V and J calls and clone size are taken from that table; D and trimming were inferred from the DNA. For this sample the table gives about 100,000 clones, of which around 87% were detected only once. The ten largest clones take up more than 4.5% of the sample.

V lost 8 bases and J lost 7 bases; the stretch between them is 17 bases long. The cysteine opens and the phenylalanine closes a CDR3 of 12 amino acids. Only the CDR3 DNA stays, 36 bases, in frame from base 1. From a lookup of the germline V gene, CDR1 and CDR2 are SQVTM and ANQGSEA. The V and J genes are TRBV29-1 and TRBJ1-2; TRBD1 is a possible D gene, resting on 5 matching bases. This TCR was sampled from an adult in good health. Here the sequenced sample was peripheral blood, taken on day 0 of AZD1222 vaccination. The sequence in DNA is TGCAGCTCACGTGGGGGAATCGGTGGCTACACCTTC. Its protein is CSSRGGIGGYTF.